The text below deals with one TCR beta chain. Its specificity is not known. The sample comes from a study of CD8 T cells in ankylosing spondylitis. Whole-study results and caveats: The clones that were linked to disease were reported to be significantly enriched in matched synovial fluid samples from ankylosing spondylitis patients. Ankylosing spondylitis blood appeared to carry a characteristic TCR beta motif of roughly eight highly homologous variants.

TCRdb ran MiXCR on the 5' RACE reads and lists one entry per CDR3 protein. The data show hundreds of thousands of distinct CDR3 sequences, with around 19% seen just once and roughly 46% held by the top ten. CDR1 is MDHEN, CDR2 SYDVKM, per germline. Trimming took off 7 bases at V and 5 bases at J, with 20 bases between the two ends. This CDR3 has 15 amino acids. J is TRBJ1-1 and V is TRBV28, with D perhaps TRBD1 (5 bases). The TCR originated in a male donor with ankylosing spondylitis. The sample comprised blood, either unsorted or a sorted T cell fraction (not recorded which). CDR3 coding DNA: TGTGCCAGCACCACCATCGGGGGGGTACGGACTGAAGCTTTCTTT. Translated: CASTTIGGVRTEAFF.